This T cell receptor (beta chain) was observed in a study of human T cells and chemical hapten exposure. This clonotype was seen at least ten times. The CDR3 consists of 15 residues. V lost 11 bases and J lost 0, with 17 bases in between. Germline loops: CDR1 LNHDA, CDR2 SQIVND (reference sequence). Indicated time point: patch test 1, 2 weeks after DPC sensitization. Noted treatment: therapeutic diphenylcyclopropenone sensitization with weekly scalp DPC. Whole blood, unfractionated, served as the material for total RNA extraction. Attachment of unique molecular identifiers to individual cDNA molecules was performed in the library. Source study methods: Sequenced samples showed a median of around 91,000 TCRs each, with counts running from about 20,000 to 690,000. TCRdb re-called the RACE reads through MiXCR, storing one row per CDR3 protein. The V and J calls were not made by the authors but by TCRdb's processing. Among about 120,000 distinct CDR3 sequences listed, around 13% were seen once.

Sequenced here: whole blood, sampled in connection with sensitization to the hapten diphenylcyclopropenone (DPC). The chain couples TRBV19 to TRBJ1-5; D is uncertain. This TCR came from a man between 18 and 35 years old with alopecia areata. Some clones in this sample may be carry-over from other donors' samples. CDR3 region: CASRWGFNSNQPQHF. Here the CDR3 DNA reads TGTGCCTCCCGGTGGGGATTTAATAGCAATCAGCCCCAGCATTTT.